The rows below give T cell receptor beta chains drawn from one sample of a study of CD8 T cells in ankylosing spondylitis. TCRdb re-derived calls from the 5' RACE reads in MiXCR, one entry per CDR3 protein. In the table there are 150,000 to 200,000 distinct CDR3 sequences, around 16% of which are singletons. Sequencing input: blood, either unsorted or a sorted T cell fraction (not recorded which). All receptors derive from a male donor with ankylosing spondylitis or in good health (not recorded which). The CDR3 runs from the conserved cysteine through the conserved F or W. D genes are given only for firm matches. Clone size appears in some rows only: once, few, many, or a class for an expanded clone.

CSAKSSSSYNEQFF TGCAGTGCTAAATCTAGCAGTTCCTACAATGAGCAGTTCTTC TRBV20-1 many NA TRBJ2-1
CSVFNIKPGQGARRPYEQYF TGCAGCGTTTTCAATATTAAACCGGGACAGGGGGCTAGGCGCCCCTACGAGCAGTACTTC TRBV29-1 NA TRBD1 TRBJ2-7
CASRRPGQHNTGELFF TGCGCCAGCAGGCGACCGGGACAGCATAACACCGGGGAGCTGTTTTTT TRBV5-1 NA TRBD1 TRBJ2-2
CASSQGTVGIETQYF TGTGCCAGCAGCCAAGGGACAGTTGGTATAGAGACCCAGTACTTC TRBV3-1 many NA TRBJ2-5
CASSQGLAGATDEQFF TGTGCCAGCAGCCAAGGACTAGCGGGAGCTACGGATGAGCAGTTCTTC TRBV3-1 few TRBD2 TRBJ2-1
CASSSQGANPSF TGTGCCAGCAGTTCCCAGGGGGCGAACCCTTCTTTT TRBV6-5 NA TRBD1 TRBJ1-1
CAWSDMAESPLHF TGTGCCTGGAGTGACATGGCCGAATCACCCCTCCACTTT TRBV30 few NA TRBJ1-6
CASSQDEQLSGEKLFF TGTGCCAGCAGCCAAGATGAGCAGCTGTCTGGTGAAAAACTGTTTTTT TRBV14 few NA TRBJ1-4
CASSLWGQGGTDTQYF TGTGCCAGCAGTTTATGGGGACAGGGGGGCACAGATACGCAGTATTTT TRBV28 many TRBD1 TRBJ2-3
CSAYAGTFPNEKLSF TGCAGTGCTTACGCCGGGACATTTCCTAATGAAAAACTGTCTTTT TRBV20-1 NA NA TRBJ1-4
CASSIRRDLTYEQYF TGTGCCAGCAGTATTCGCCGGGACCTAACCTACGAGCAGTACTTC TRBV28 many NA TRBJ2-7
CSARDPGGAGANTGELFF TGCAGTGCTAGAGACCCGGGCGGAGCGGGGGCGAACACCGGGGAGCTGTTTTTT TRBV20-1 many TRBD2 TRBJ2-2
CASSLASRDEQFF TGCGCCAGCAGCTTGGCTAGTCGCGATGAGCAGTTCTTC TRBV5-1 many NA TRBJ2-1
CASSYQGAQDIQYF TGTGCCAGCAGTTACCAGGGGGCGCAGGACATTCAGTACTTC TRBV6-5 NA TRBD1 TRBJ2-4
CSARDAEGNGEQFF TGCAGTGCTAGAGATGCGGAGGGAAACGGTGAGCAGTTCTTC TRBV20-1 many NA TRBJ2-1
CASSDGQGSLNEQFF TGTGCCAGCAGCGACGGACAGGGCTCACTCAATGAGCAGTTCTTC TRBV7-9 few TRBD1 TRBJ2-1
CASSYLEGTGEKLFF TGTGCCAGCAGTTACCTGGAGGGGACGGGGGAAAAACTGTTTTTT TRBV6-5 few NA TRBJ1-4
CASSSGTGLGETQYF TGCGCCAGCAGCTCCGGGACAGGGCTAGGAGAGACCCAGTACTTC TRBV5-1 many TRBD1 TRBJ2-5
CASSTRGLYSGANVLTF TGTGCCAGCAGTACCCGGGGTCTATACTCTGGGGCCAACGTCCTGACTTTC TRBV28 few NA TRBJ2-6
CAIQGVSYEQYF TGTGCCATCCAGGGCGTTTCCTACGAGCAGTACTTC TRBV10-3 many NA TRBJ2-7
CSARDPYNEQFF TGCAGTGCTAGAGATCCCTACAATGAGCAGTTCTTC TRBV20-1 many NA TRBJ2-1
CSVESQGPIYGYTF TGCAGCGTTGAATCACAGGGGCCGATCTATGGCTACACCTTC TRBV29-1 NA TRBD1 TRBJ1-2
CASSLEHGQMSYEQYF TGTGCCAGCAGCTTAGAACACGGTCAGATGTCCTACGAGCAGTACTTC TRBV7-6 NA NA TRBJ2-7
CASSRQVDTEAFF TGTGCCAGCAGTCGACAGGTGGACACTGAAGCTTTCTTT TRBV12-3/TRBV12-4 NA NA TRBJ1-1
CASAPGTGGSTDNEQFF TGCGCCAGCGCCCCCGGGACAGGGGGCAGTACTGACAATGAGCAGTTCTTC TRBV5-1 many TRBD1 TRBJ2-1
CASSYQREGTYEQYF TGTGCCAGCAGTTACCAGCGGGAGGGCACCTACGAGCAGTACTTC TRBV6-5 NA TRBD2 TRBJ2-7
CSARGGLETQYF TGCAGTGCTAGGGGGGGCTTAGAGACCCAGTACTTC TRBV20-1 many NA TRBJ2-5
CASSRRRSEAFF TGTGCCAGCAGCCGTCGGAGGAGCGAAGCTTTCTTT TRBV7-2 many NA TRBJ1-1
CATSDPGRHNEQFF TGTGCCACCAGTGATCCCGGGAGGCACAATGAGCAGTTCTTC TRBV24-1 NA TRBD2 TRBJ2-1
CASSLLEGTNEKLFF TGTGCCAGCAGCTTATTAGAGGGGACTAACGAAAAACTGTTTTTT TRBV7-9 NA NA TRBJ1-4
CASSGAPGTVSGNTIYF TGTGCCAGCAGCGGGGCCCCCGGGACGGTCTCTGGAAACACCATATATTTT TRBV28 few NA TRBJ1-3